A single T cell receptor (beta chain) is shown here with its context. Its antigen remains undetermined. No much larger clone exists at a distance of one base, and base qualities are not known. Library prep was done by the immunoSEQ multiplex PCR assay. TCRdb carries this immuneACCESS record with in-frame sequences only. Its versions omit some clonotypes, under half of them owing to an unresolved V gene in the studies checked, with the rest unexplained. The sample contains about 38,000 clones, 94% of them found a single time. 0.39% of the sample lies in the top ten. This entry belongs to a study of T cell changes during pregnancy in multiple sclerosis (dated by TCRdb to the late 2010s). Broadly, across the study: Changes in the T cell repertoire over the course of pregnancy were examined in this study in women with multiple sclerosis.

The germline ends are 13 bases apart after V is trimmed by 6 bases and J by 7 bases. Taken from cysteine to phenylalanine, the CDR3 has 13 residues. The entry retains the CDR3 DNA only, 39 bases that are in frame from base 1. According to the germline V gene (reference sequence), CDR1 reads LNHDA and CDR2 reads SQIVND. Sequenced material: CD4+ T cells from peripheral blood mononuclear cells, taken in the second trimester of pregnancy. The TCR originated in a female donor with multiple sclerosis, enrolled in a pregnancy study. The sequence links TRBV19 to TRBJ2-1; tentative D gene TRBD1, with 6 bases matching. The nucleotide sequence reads TGTGCCAGTAGCCCGGGACAACCAAATGAGCAGTTCTTC. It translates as CASSPGQPNEQFF.